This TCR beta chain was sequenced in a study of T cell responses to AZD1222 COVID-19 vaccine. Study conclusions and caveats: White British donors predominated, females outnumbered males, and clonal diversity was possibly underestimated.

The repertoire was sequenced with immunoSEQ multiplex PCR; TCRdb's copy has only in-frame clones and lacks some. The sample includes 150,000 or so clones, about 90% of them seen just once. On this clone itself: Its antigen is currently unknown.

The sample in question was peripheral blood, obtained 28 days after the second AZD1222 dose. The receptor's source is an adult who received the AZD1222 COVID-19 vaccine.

The chain's CDR3 is CASSPLGGNTEAFF. In nucleotides, the CDR3 is TGTGCCAGCAGCCCCCTAGGGGGAAACACTGAAGCTTTCTTT. The chain carries TRBV6-5 and TRBJ1-1, with D possibly being TRBD1 (6 bases). The germline V and J ends were trimmed by 6 bases and 2 bases, with 13 bases remaining between them. Germline V gene sequence: CDR1 MNHEY, CDR2 SVGAGI. CDR3 length: 14 residues.